This TCR beta chain is drawn from a study of shared clonotypes between healthy human individuals. CDR3 size: 12 residues. V was trimmed by 2 bases and J by 6 bases, leaving 7 bases between them. CDR1 is SGHVS, CDR2 FNYEAQ, per germline. Using immunoSEQ multiplex PCR, the repertoire was profiled, and TCRdb retains in-frame clones only, with some absent. The sample includes some 2 million clones, 85% to 95% of them seen just once. The source is a man aged 18 to 35 in good health. What was sequenced was naive CD4+ T cells sorted from blood. Stated subset: CD45RA+ positively selected. The chain carries TRBV7-6 and TRBJ2-5; D possibly corresponds to TRBD2 (5 bases). The CDR3 region is CASSLRTQTQYF. The CDR3 bases are TGTGCCAGCAGCTTACGGACTCAGACCCAGTACTTC.